This T cell receptor beta chain stems from a study of T cells in Graves' hyperthyroidism and ophthalmopathy. The diagnostic basis comprised clinical symptoms, serum thyroxine and TRAb, thyroid ultrasound and orbital computed tomography. Template material for amplifying TCR beta CDR3 regions consisted of RNA transcripts. HTBI primers were the set used in a first-round RT-PCR of the TCR CDR3. In TCRdb, the multiplex PCR reads were re-called with MiXCR into one record per CDR3 protein. The table shows over 500,000 distinct CDR3 sequences, with 40% to 50% occurring only once. The ends were cut back, 3 bases at V and 7 bases at J, with 19 bases in the middle. Germline CDR1 is SGDLS and CDR2 is YYNGEE. The CDR3 totals 15 residues.

The specimen sequenced was peripheral blood or thyroid tissue (not recorded which). V usage is TRBV9 and J usage is TRBJ2-5; maybe TRBD1 (7 bases). The sequence was obtained from an adult woman with Graves' disease, either hyperthyroidism or ophthalmopathy (not recorded which). The CDR3 region has the DNA TGTGCCAGCAGCGGCGGGACAGAGGGCATCGGGACCCAGTACTTC. Its translation is CASSGGTEGIGTQYF.